This TCR beta chain is drawn from a study of OX40 agonist ivuxolimab in advanced cancers. Study at large: An anti-OX40 (CD134) antibody with agonistic activity, ivuxolimab, was administered to patients.

Profiled with immunoSEQ multiplex PCR; TCRdb holds only in-frame clones, not every one. The sample contains 49,000 or so clones, around 88% of which appear only once. Deletions cut 1 base from V and 9 bases from J, with 10 bases between. CDR1 SGHDN and CDR2 FVKESK come from the germline V gene. The CDR3 runs 13 residues. This specimen consisted of CD4+ or CD8+ T cells sorted from blood, obtained in a trial of the OX40 agonist ivuxolimab. V gene TRBV14 combines with J gene TRBJ1-5; D gene ambiguous. The TCR originated in an adult with an advanced solid tumor such as melanoma, head and neck, liver or kidney cancer. The CDR3 spells CASSQAVLGPQHF. CDR3 coding DNA: TGTGCCAGCAGCCAAGCGGTGCTAGGGCCCCAGCATTTT.